Following are 30 T cell receptor beta chains from one sample sequenced in a study of T cell repertoires in cytomegalovirus infection. Their specific antigens are unknown. In TCRdb, the reads were re-called with MiXCR into one record per CDR3 protein. The table shows 110,000 to 150,000 distinct CDR3 sequences, with roughly a third occurring only once. The material was CD8+ T cells from cultured PBMCs, obtained from culture after CMV antigen stimulation. Receptors were obtained from a human donor in good health (CMV status not recorded). Some clones in this sample may be carry-over from other donors' samples.

The chain combines TRBV5-6 with TRBJ1-1; 8 bases line up with TRBD1. CDR1 is SGHDT and CDR2 is YYEEEE in the germline V gene. V lost 5 bases to trimming and J lost 6 bases; unmatched junction nucleotides: 6. CDR3 length equals 13 residues. The CDR3 loop is CASRLDRGAEAFF. The CDR3, as DNA: TGTGCCAGCAGACTCGACAGGGGTGCTGAAGCTTTCTTT.

This clonotype was picked up a small number of times. The V and J genes are TRBV25-1 and TRBJ2-1; D may be TRBD2 (5 bases). V shed 4 bases and J shed 4 bases, with 11 bases lying between them. Germline CDR1 reads MGHDK; CDR2 reads SYGVNS. The CDR3 contains 14 residues. CDR3 bases: TGTGCCAGCAGTGTGGCGGAGGAATACAATGAGCAGTTCTTC. It specifies CASSVAEEYNEQFF.

In this sample, this clonotype turned up a few times. J is TRBJ2-3 and V is TRBV6-6; D is perhaps TRBD1 (6 bases). This CDR3 has 15 amino acids. Trimming stripped 6 bases from V and 0 bases from J, with 13 bases between. Germline CDR1 is MNHNY and CDR2 is SVGAGI (reference sequence). CDR3 nucleotide sequence: TGTGCCAGCAGACCCCGGGACACAAGCACAGATACGCAGTATTTT. Amino acids: CASRPRDTSTDTQYF.

The chain joins TRBV7-6 to TRBJ2-7; TRBD1 matches 7 bases. The V gene's germline CDR1 is SGHVS and CDR2 FNYEAQ. The CDR3 runs to 17 residues. V gave up 5 bases and J gave up 3 bases; unmatched junction bases: 16. CDR3 residues: CASSPTPQQGSFYEQYF. The CDR3 nucleotides are TGTGCCAGCAGCCCCACACCCCAACAGGGGTCCTTCTACGAGCAGTACTTC.

V is TRBV19 and J is TRBJ1-2; no clear D gene. The length of the CDR3 is 12 residues. The ends were cut back, 3 bases at V and 8 bases at J, with 10 bases in the middle. Germline V lookup: CDR1 LNHDA, CDR2 SQIVND (reference sequence). CDR3 nucleotide sequence: TGTGCCAGTAGTATCGGAGCTCGGGGCTACACCTTC. Translating it yields CASSIGARGYTF.

This clonotype appeared many times. The rearrangement uses TRBV19 and TRBJ1-1; 8 nucleotides align to TRBD1. The CDR3 is made up of 16 amino acids. Germline V gene sequence: CDR1 LNHDA, CDR2 SQIVND (reference sequence). V lost 3 bases, J lost 3 bases, and 9 bases stayed unmatched. CDR3 coding DNA: TGTGCCAGTAGTATCGGACAGGGAGGGTTGGACACTGAAGCTTTCTTT. Its translation is CASSIGQGGLDTEAFF. The variable domain in full, completed from reference TRBV19 and TRBJ1-1, reads DGGITQSPKYLFRKEGQNVTLSCEQNLNHDAMYWYRQDPGQGLRLIYYSQIVNDFQKGDIAEGYSVSREKKESFPLTVTSAQKNPTAFYLCASSIGQGGLDTEAFFGQGTRLTVV.

The chain employs TRBV20-1 and TRBJ1-3; weak D call: TRBD1 (5 bases). Germline values: CDR1 DFQATT, CDR2 SNEGSKA (reference sequence). The V and J ends lost 1 base and 4 bases respectively, with 11 bases between them. This CDR3 is 14 amino acids long. The DNA for the CDR3 is TGCAGTGCTAGAGGCGGGACTCCAGGAAACACCATATATTTT. Its translation: CSARGGTPGNTIYF.

The chain joins TRBV20-1 to TRBJ2-4, with TRBD2 identical over 11 bases. Trimming took 4 bases from V and 0 from J; bases not matched to a gene: 11. Germline-derived CDR1 and CDR2 are DFQATT and SNEGSKA (reference sequence). There are 18 residues in the CDR3. CDR3 sequence: CSANTLAGAPLAKNIQYF. CDR3 DNA: TGCAGTGCTAATACACTAGCGGGGGCCCCTCTAGCCAAAAACATTCAGTACTTC.

The chain uses TRBV3-1 and TRBJ2-2; possibly TRBD2 for D (6 bases). V was trimmed by 1 base and J by 1 base, leaving 16 bases between them. This CDR3 spans 18 amino acids. CDR1 LGHDT and CDR2 YNNKEL come from the germline V gene (reference sequence). The CDR3, as DNA: TGTGCCAGCAGCCAAGTGGGGATCGGGGGTCAGAACACCGGGGAGCTGTTTTTT. It translates to CASSQVGIGGQNTGELFF.

The chain carries TRBV2 and TRBJ1-2; 9 bases fit TRBD1. The CDR3 is 14 residues long. V lost 6 bases and J lost 6; bases outside the gene matches: 8. From germline, CDR1 is SNHLY and CDR2 FYNNEI. The CDR3 is CASRETGGQDGYTF. For the CDR3, the DNA is TGTGCCAGCAGGGAAACAGGGGGCCAAGATGGCTACACCTTC.

V gene TRBV29-1 combines with J gene TRBJ2-7; the match to TRBD1 covers 9 bases. The CDR3 covers 11 residues. The V and J ends lost 7 bases and 5 bases, in that order; junction bases with no gene match: 3. Germline V gene sequence: CDR1 SQVTM, CDR2 ANQGSEA. CDR3 sequence (DNA): TGCAGCGCCTGGACAGGGGACGAGCAGTACTTC. It specifies CSAWTGDEQYF.

The chain couples TRBV6-5 to TRBJ1-1; TRBD1 aligns across 10 bases. Germline V lookup: CDR1 MNHEY, CDR2 SVGAGI. V dropped 5 bases and J dropped 2; count of bases not matched to a gene: 11. The length of the CDR3 is 17 residues. CDR3 loop: CASSGKGGTGENTEAFF. CDR3 DNA sequence: TGTGCCAGCAGTGGGAAAGGCGGGACAGGGGAAAACACTGAAGCTTTCTTT.

This rearrangement joins TRBV10-3 to TRBJ2-1; D not resolved. This CDR3 has 13 residues. The germline CDR1 and CDR2 sequences are ENHRY and SYGVKD. Trimming pared 5 bases from V and 4 bases from J, leaving 9 bases between. The CDR3 nucleotides are TGTGCCATCAGTTTCCAGAAATACAATGAGCAGTTCTTC. Protein sequence: CAISFQKYNEQFF.

The J gene is TRBJ1-6, the V gene TRBV5-6; TRBD1 matches 7 bases. Germline V gene data show CDR1 as SGHDT and CDR2 as YYEEEE. The CDR3 covers 15 residues. The ends lost 1 base at V and 5 bases at J; junction bases unmatched: 3. The CDR3 nucleotides read TGTGCCAGCAGCTTGTGGGACAGAAATAATTCACCCCTCCACTTT. This sequence encodes CASSLWDRNNSPLHF.

The chain recombines TRBV7-8 with TRBJ2-7; possible D gene TRBD1, 5 bases. The length of the CDR3 is 14 residues. Trimming took 4 bases from V and 2 from J, leaving 12 bases between them. The V gene's germline CDR1 is SGHVS and CDR2 FQNEAQ. The CDR3 DNA reads TGTGCCAGCAGCTACGAGGTAGGGGCCTACGAGCAGTACTTC. Its translation is CASSYEVGAYEQYF.

This clonotype was picked up a small number of times. The chain combines TRBV10-3 with TRBJ1-2; D might be TRBD1 (5 bases). Germline CDR1 is ENHRY and CDR2 is SYGVKD. The V and J ends lost 0 bases and 4 bases respectively, with 12 bases between them. The CDR3 is 15 residues long. The CDR3 nucleotides are TGTGCCATCAGTGAGTCTCACAGGATCTTCTATGGCTACACCTTC. Translating gives CAISESHRIFYGYTF.

The V call is TRBV24-1, the J call TRBJ2-1; D not certain. Germline values: CDR1 KGHDR, CDR2 SFDVKD. V lost 0 bases and J 8 bases, leaving 10 bases between the germline ends. The CDR3 spans 14 residues. The CDR3: CATSDLRTVDEQFF. The DNA of the CDR3 is TGTGCCACCAGTGATTTGCGCACGGTCGATGAGCAGTTCTTC.

This clonotype turned up a few times. This chain uses TRBV20-1 with TRBJ2-1; D possibly corresponds to TRBD2 (7 bases). The CDR3 is made up of 14 amino acids. Germline CDR1 is DFQATT and CDR2 is SNEGSKA (reference sequence). V shed 1 base and J shed 4 bases, with 11 bases lying between them. For the CDR3, the DNA is TGCAGTGCTAGAGCGGGGGGCAGATACAATGAGCAGTTCTTC. Its translation: CSARAGGRYNEQFF.

This clonotype was counted a few times. Being one base from a much bigger clone, this may be a read error. The CDR3 region is CASGDAYEQYF. In DNA, the CDR3 is TGTGCCTCAGGGGATGCCTACGAGCAGTACTTC. This chain uses TRBV10-3 with TRBJ2-7; D possibly corresponds to TRBD1 (6 bases). The CDR3 has 11 residues. The germline V gene has CDR1 ENHRY and CDR2 SYGVKD. V dropped 11 bases and J dropped 2 bases, with 10 bases sitting between them.

This clonotype has ten or more counts. The chain couples TRBV11-3 to TRBJ1-1; D is unclear. Trimming stripped 1 base from V and 2 bases from J, with 5 bases between. CDR1 is SGHNT and CDR2 is YENEEA in the germline V gene. The CDR3 has 13 residues. The CDR3 DNA reads TGTGCCAGCAGCTTAGCCGCCAACACTGAAGCTTTCTTT. It specifies CASSLAANTEAFF. Drawing the rest from reference TRBV11-3 and TRBJ1-1, the complete variable domain is EAGVVQSPRYKIIEKKQPVAFWCNPISGHNTLYWYLQNLGQGPELLIRYENEEAVDDSQLPKDRFSAERLKGVDSTLKIQPAELGDSAVYLCASSLAANTEAFFGQGTRLTVV.

This clonotype was observed many times. The rearrangement joins TRBV7-8 to TRBJ1-2; no reliable D call. The CDR3 spans 13 residues. The V end was cut by 1 base, the J end by 3 bases, with 6 bases between. Germline V gives CDR1 SGHVS, CDR2 FQNEAQ. The CDR3 coding sequence is TGTGCCAGCAGCTTAGGTCTAGACTATGGCTACACCTTC. Translating it yields CASSLGLDYGYTF.

This clonotype was picked up a small number of times. The chain couples TRBV20-1 to TRBJ1-1; D remains unclear. CDR1 and CDR2 (germline): DFQATT, SNEGSKA (reference sequence). Trimming removed 3 bases from V and 7 bases from J, with 18 bases in between. The CDR3 loop spans 14 amino acids. The CDR3 sequence: CSASTDGPTREAFF. The CDR3 DNA follows: TGCAGTGCTAGCACCGATGGTCCCACACGTGAAGCTTTCTTT.

This chain uses TRBV2 with TRBJ1-1, with D unresolved. With 8 bases removed from V and 1 base from J, the gap between germline ends came to 8 bases. The germline V gene has CDR1 SNHLY and CDR2 FYNNEI. The CDR3 consists of 12 residues. This CDR3 is CASAAGNTEAFF. Here the CDR3 DNA reads TGTGCCAGCGCGGCAGGGAACACTGAAGCTTTCTTT.

The rearrangement links TRBV27 to TRBJ1-1; D unclear. V lost 1 base and J lost 3, with 9 bases in between. CDR1 is MNHEY and CDR2 is SMNVEV in the germline V gene (reference sequence). The CDR3 runs 14 residues. The CDR3, as DNA: TGTGCCAGCAGTTTATGGGGAAAGGACACTGAAGCTTTCTTT. The encoded protein is CASSLWGKDTEAFF.

The sample holds a few counts of this clonotype. The rearrangement joins TRBV7-2 to TRBJ2-7; D is unresolved. Germline assignment: CDR1 SGHTA and CDR2 FQGNSA. The CDR3 contains 12 residues. Trimming took off 8 bases at V and 4 bases at J, with 12 bases between the two ends. The CDR3 DNA reads TGTGCCAGCGCCACTCCTCGTTACGAGCAGTACTTC. It encodes CASATPRYEQYF.

This clonotype was seen at least ten times. The rearrangement joins TRBV7-2 to TRBJ2-1; D might be TRBD2 (6 bases). Trimming removed 1 base at V and 0 bases at J, with 13 bases between. CDR1 is SGHTA, CDR2 FQGNSA, per germline. There are 17 residues in the CDR3. CDR3 loop: CASSLGGRLSSYNEQFF. CDR3 coding DNA: TGTGCCAGCAGCTTAGGAGGGAGGCTCAGCTCCTACAATGAGCAGTTCTTC.

The sample holds many counts of this clonotype. CDR3 in amino acids: CASSFSYGYTF. For the CDR3, the DNA is TGTGCCAGCAGTTTCTCGTATGGCTACACCTTC. The chain combines TRBV12-3 or TRBV12-4 with TRBJ1-2; D unresolved. The CDR3 spans 11 residues. Trimming removed 3 bases from V and 5 bases from J, with 4 bases in between.

This clonotype has only one observation. The chain employs TRBV20-1 and TRBJ2-1; TRBD1 agrees at 9 bases. With V trimmed by 3 bases and J by 3 bases, 6 bases remained unmatched. This CDR3 contains 15 residues. Germline assignment: CDR1 DFQATT and CDR2 SNEGSKA (reference sequence). This chain's CDR3 is CSARGGTGFYNEQFF. In nucleotides, the CDR3 is TGCAGTGCTAGGGGAGGGACAGGGTTCTACAATGAGCAGTTCTTC.

This clonotype was seen repeatedly, ten times or more. The chain recombines TRBV7-6 with TRBJ2-3, with 11 bases that match TRBD2. The CDR3 has 19 amino acids. CDR1 and CDR2 (germline): SGHVS, FNYEAQ. The V gene end was trimmed by 2 bases and the J gene end by 0 bases; junction bases not matched to a gene: 10. In nucleotides, the CDR3 is TGTGCCAGCAGCTTATCCGGGACTAGCGGCTCAGCTAGCACAGATACGCAGTATTTT. This gives the protein CASSLSGTSGSASTDTQYF.

This sequence joins TRBV2 and TRBJ2-1, with 8 positions matching TRBD2. With V trimmed by 2 bases and J by 7 bases, 4 bases remained unmatched. There are 14 residues in the CDR3. Germline V lookup: CDR1 SNHLY, CDR2 FYNNEI. As DNA, the CDR3 is TGTGCCAGCAGTGAACGGGGGGGCTTTAATGAGCAGTTCTTC. Its protein is CASSERGGFNEQFF.